This T cell receptor beta chain was observed in a study of blood T cell repertoires in COVID-19. Study summary: Collection of acute and convalescent COVID-19 samples took place in the United States, Italy and Spain. The analysed material was cDNA or gDNA that came from T cells, B-cell-depleted T cells, or PBMCs.

Authors' processing steps: Amplification of reference gene primers provided the estimated nucleated cell counts. Assay used: immunoSEQ multiplex PCR; TCRdb lists only in-frame clones, some missing. The DNA gave D and trimming, while V, J and clone size come from that table. The table has 280,000 or so clones, 88% seen once. The CDR3 loop spans 13 amino acids. Unmatched junction bases numbered 3, after V lost 5 bases and J lost 6 bases. This TCR derives from a man between 18 and 35 years old with active or convalescent COVID-19. The chain uses TRBV12-3 or TRBV12-4 and TRBJ1-5, with 8 bases identical to TRBD1. The sequenced sample was peripheral blood. The CDR3: CASSRTGGQPQHF. For the CDR3, the DNA is TGTGCCAGCAGTCGAACAGGGGGTCAGCCCCAGCATTTT.